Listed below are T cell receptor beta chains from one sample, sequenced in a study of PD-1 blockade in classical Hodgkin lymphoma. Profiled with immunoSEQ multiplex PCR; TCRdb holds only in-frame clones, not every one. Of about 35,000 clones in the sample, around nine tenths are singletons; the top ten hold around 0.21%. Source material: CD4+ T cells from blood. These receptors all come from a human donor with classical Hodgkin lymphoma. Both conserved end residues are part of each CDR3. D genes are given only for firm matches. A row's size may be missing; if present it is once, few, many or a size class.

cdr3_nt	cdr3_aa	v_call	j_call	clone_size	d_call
TGTGCCAGCAGCTTGGGACAAGAAAAGCACGAGCAGTACTTC	CASSLGQEKHEQYF	TRBV5-4	TRBJ2-7	-	-
TGTGCCAGCAGCCTTTCCGGGACAGGGGGCTTGGGCAATCAGCCCCAGCATTTT	CASSLSGTGGLGNQPQHF	TRBV2	TRBJ1-5	-	TRBD1
TGTGCCAGCAGCTTTAGGGGGCCGGCAGATACGCAGTATTTT	CASSFRGPADTQYF	TRBV5-6	TRBJ2-3	once	TRBD1
TGTGCCAGCAGCCCGCAGCAGGGGGGTACTACCACTGAAGCTTTCTTT	CASSPQQGGTTTEAFF	TRBV9	TRBJ1-1	-	TRBD1
TGTGCCAGCAGTTTGCGGGAGACCTACGAGCAGTACTTC	CASSLRETYEQYF	TRBV27	TRBJ2-7	-	TRBD2
TGTGCCAGCACATATTCGCTCGGGACACCCTATGGCTACACCTTC	CASTYSLGTPYGYTF	TRBV28	TRBJ1-2	-	-
TGTGCCAGCAGCTTAACGGGGAGGGGGGTCGACACTGAAGCTTTCTTT	CASSLTGRGVDTEAFF	TRBV7-9	TRBJ1-1	-	-
TGCGCCAGCAGCCCTCTTCGACTTGACACCGGGGAGCTGTTTTTT	CASSPLRLDTGELFF	TRBV5-1	TRBJ2-2	-	-
TGTGCCAGCAGCGTAGACCTCAATCAGCCCCAGCATTTT	CASSVDLNQPQHF	TRBV9	TRBJ1-5	-	-
TGTGCCAACAGTTTGGGACTAGCGGGGGGCACAGATACGCAGTATTTT	CANSLGLAGGTDTQYF	TRBV6-6	TRBJ2-3	-	TRBD2
TGCAGCGTCCTGAGGGGGGCAGGGGGCGCATACGATGAAGCTTTCTTT	CSVLRGAGGAYDEAFF	TRBV29-1	TRBJ1-1	-	TRBD1
TGTGCCAGCAGCCAGGAAGGTCTGAACACTGAAGCTTTCTTT	CASSQEGLNTEAFF	TRBV4-2	TRBJ1-1	-	-
TGTGCCAGCAGTGATCCCCGGACGGCACAGGGGGGCACTGAAGCTTTCTTT	CASSDPRTAQGGTEAFF	TRBV2	TRBJ1-1	-	TRBD1
TGTGCCAGTACGGGCCACAACTATGGCTACACCTTC	CASTGHNYGYTF	TRBV19	TRBJ1-2	-	-
TGTGCCAGCAGTTACTCGACGAATCAGCCCCAGCATTTT	CASSYSTNQPQHF	TRBV6-5	TRBJ1-5	few	-
TGTGCCAGCAGTTTACATCGCGGAGGGGTTCACTCTGGAAACACCATATATTTT	CASSLHRGGVHSGNTIYF	TRBV27	TRBJ1-3	-	-
TGCGCCAGCAGCTTGGGGGTCAGGGGTCCGGTAGATGGCTACACCTTC	CASSLGVRGPVDGYTF	TRBV5-1	TRBJ1-2	-	-
TGTGCCAGCAGCTGGACAGGGGTCGATACGCAGTATTTT	CASSWTGVDTQYF	TRBV7-9	TRBJ2-3	-	TRBD1
TGTGCCAGCTCACCAATTATCGATGAAAAACTGTTTTTT	CASSPIIDEKLFF	TRBV18	TRBJ1-4	-	-
TGCGCCAGCAGCCAAGGCTTCGGGTCCGGGGAGACCCAGTACTTC	CASSQGFGSGETQYF	TRBV4-1	TRBJ2-5	-	-
TGTGCCAGCAGCTCGCGGGCTCGGACAGGGACTAGGCAAGAGACCCAGTACTTC	CASSSRARTGTRQETQYF	TRBV7-2	TRBJ2-5	-	-
TGTGCCACCAGGAGGGGGCCAATCTCCTCCGGGGCCAACGTCCTGACTTTC	CATRRGPISSGANVLTF	TRBV7-2	TRBJ2-6	-	-
TGTGCCAGTAGTCAAGTCGGGACAGGGGTTCGCGAGCAGTACTTC	CASSQVGTGVREQYF	TRBV19	TRBJ2-7	-	TRBD1
TGTGCCATCAGTGAGAGGGACAGGGATAACTATGGCTACACCTTC	CAISERDRDNYGYTF	TRBV10-3	TRBJ1-2	few	TRBD1
TGTGCCAGCACTCTCTGGGGGAGGACTAGCAAAAGCAATGAGCAGTTCTTC	CASTLWGRTSKSNEQFF	TRBV2	TRBJ2-1	-	TRBD2
TGTGCCAGCAGACAGGGGGCGTGGGAGCAGTACTTC	CASRQGAWEQYF	TRBV2	TRBJ2-7	few	TRBD1
TGCGCCAGCACCGAAAGGACAGGAGGGGTGAACACTGAAGCTTTCTTT	CASTERTGGVNTEAFF	TRBV5-1	TRBJ1-1	once	TRBD1
TGTGCCAGCAGCCAGGGAAAGGGCAATCAGCCCCAGCATTTT	CASSQGKGNQPQHF	TRBV6-5	TRBJ1-5	-	-
TGTGCCAGCAGTTTATGGGGACAGGGAGAGAGCTCCTATAATTCACCCCTCCACTTT	CASSLWGQGESSYNSPLHF	TRBV28	TRBJ1-6	-	TRBD1
TGTGCCAGCTCTCTAGGGGGTAGTAACTATGGCTACACCTTC	CASSLGGSNYGYTF	TRBV2	TRBJ1-2	-	-
TGTGCCAGCAGTTACTGGGTCACAGATACGCAGTATTTT	CASSYWVTDTQYF	TRBV6-5	TRBJ2-3	once	-
TGTGCCACCACGGAGGGCCGCACAGATACGCAGTATTTT	CATTEGRTDTQYF	TRBV19	TRBJ2-3	once	-
TGTGCCAGCAGTCCTATGGGGCAACCCCCCACCAGGGGGCTGTTTTTT	CASSPMGQPPTRGLFF	TRBV27	TRBJ2-2	-	-
TGTGCCAGCAGCCCGGCCTATGGCTACACCTTC	CASSPAYGYTF	TRBV7-2	TRBJ1-2	-	-
TGTGCCAGTAGTATATGGACTAGCGGGGGGGCCTCAGAGCAGTACTTC	CASSIWTSGGASEQYF	TRBV19	TRBJ2-7	-	TRBD2
TGTGCCAGCAGCTCCACGGGACAGAAAAATTCACCCCTCCACTTT	CASSSTGQKNSPLHF	TRBV7-3	TRBJ1-6	-	TRBD1
TGCGCCAGCTCACAGGGGGCTTATCAGCCCCAGCATTTT	CASSQGAYQPQHF	TRBV10-2	TRBJ1-5	few	TRBD1
TGCGCCAGCGTATCGGGGGACGGCCCAATGAACACTGAAGCTTTCTTT	CASVSGDGPMNTEAFF	TRBV23-1	TRBJ1-1	-	-
TGTGCCAGCACCAAACAGGAAACGAACACTGAAGCTTTCTTT	CASTKQETNTEAFF	TRBV18	TRBJ1-1	-	-
TGTGCCAGCTCACCAGGACAGCCTCAAGCCTCTGGAAACACCATATATTTT	CASSPGQPQASGNTIYF	TRBV18	TRBJ1-3	-	-
TGCGCCAGCAGCCTTAGGGATACGCAGTATTTT	CASSLRDTQYF	TRBV5-1	TRBJ2-3	-	-
TGCAGCGTTGGTTCGTATTCAAGGGGCTACACCTTC	CSVGSYSRGYTF	TRBV29-1	TRBJ1-2	few	-
TGTGCCATCAGTGGGAGGGGGGAGCAGCAGTACTTC	CAISGRGEQQYF	TRBV10-3	TRBJ2-7	-	-
TGTGCCAGCAGCAACGACAGTGACGGCAAACTGTTTTTT	CASSNDSDGKLFF	TRBV2	TRBJ1-4	-	-
TGTGCCTGGAGTGTCGGTGGACCGCATGGTCAGCCCCAGCATTTT	CAWSVGGPHGQPQHF	TRBV30	TRBJ1-5	-	-
TGTGCCAGCAGCAGGACAGGGGCGAGCTATGGCTACACCTTC	CASSRTGASYGYTF	TRBV6-5	TRBJ1-2	-	TRBD1
TGTGCCAGCTGGTCACCGGGACTAGCGGATTACAATGAGCAGTTCTTC	CASWSPGLADYNEQFF	TRBV28	TRBJ2-1	once	TRBD2
TGTGCCAGCAGTCCAAACACAGGGATCCGGACCGGGGAGCTGTTTTTT	CASSPNTGIRTGELFF	TRBV2	TRBJ2-2	-	-
TGCAGCGTTGGCCAGGTGAACACTGAAGCTTTCTTT	CSVGQVNTEAFF	TRBV29-1	TRBJ1-1	-	-
TGTGCCAGTAGTATAGAAAGGGGACAGGGCAATCAGCCCCAGCATTTT	CASSIERGQGNQPQHF	TRBV19	TRBJ1-5	-	TRBD1
TGTGCCAGCAGCTCTAAGTGGGGAGGCAATCAGCCCCAGCATTTT	CASSSKWGGNQPQHF	TRBV7-2	TRBJ1-5	-	-
TGTGCCAGCAGTGTTTACAGCGTTAACTATGGCTACACCTTC	CASSVYSVNYGYTF	TRBV6-5	TRBJ1-2	-	-
TGTGCCAGTAGTACCTCCGGACGGGTTAATCAGCCCCAGCATTTT	CASSTSGRVNQPQHF	TRBV19	TRBJ1-5	-	-
TGTGCCAGCAGCGTTGACAGGGTCGAGGGAAAACTGTTTTTT	CASSVDRVEGKLFF	TRBV5-4	TRBJ1-4	-	TRBD1
TGTGCCAGCAGGGACTTAGCGGGTGGGGCCAACGTCCTGACTTTC	CASRDLAGGANVLTF	TRBV6-5	TRBJ2-6	-	TRBD2
TGTGCCAGTACCAGACAGAACACTGAAGCTTTCTTT	CASTRQNTEAFF	TRBV19	TRBJ1-1	-	-
TGTGCCAGCACCTACGGGCGCGAGCAGTACTTC	CASTYGREQYF	TRBV7-8	TRBJ2-7	-	-